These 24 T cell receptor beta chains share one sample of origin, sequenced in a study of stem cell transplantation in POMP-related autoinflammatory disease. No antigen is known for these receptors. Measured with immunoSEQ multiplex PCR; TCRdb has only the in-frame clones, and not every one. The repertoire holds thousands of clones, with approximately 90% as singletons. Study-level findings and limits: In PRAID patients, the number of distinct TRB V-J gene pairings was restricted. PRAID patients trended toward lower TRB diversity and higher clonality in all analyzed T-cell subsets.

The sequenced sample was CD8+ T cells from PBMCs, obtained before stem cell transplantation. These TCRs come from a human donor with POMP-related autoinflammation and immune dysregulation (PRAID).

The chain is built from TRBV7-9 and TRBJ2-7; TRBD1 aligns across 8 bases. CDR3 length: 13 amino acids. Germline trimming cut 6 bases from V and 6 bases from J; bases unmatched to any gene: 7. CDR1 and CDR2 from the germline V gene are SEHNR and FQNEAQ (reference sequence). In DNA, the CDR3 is TGTGCCAGCAGACGGACGACAGGGGTCGAGCAGTACTTC. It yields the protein CASRRTTGVEQYF.

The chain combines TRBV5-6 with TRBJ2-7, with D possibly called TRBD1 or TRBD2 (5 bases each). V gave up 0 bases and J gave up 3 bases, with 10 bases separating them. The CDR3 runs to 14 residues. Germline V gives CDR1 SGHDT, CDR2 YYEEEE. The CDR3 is CASSLAGPHYEQYF. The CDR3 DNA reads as TGTGCCAGCAGCTTGGCGGGACCGCACTACGAGCAGTACTTC.

The DNA for the CDR3 is TGTGCCAGCAGCTTAGAGTTGTCCGTTGAGCAGTTCTTC. Translated, it gives CASSLELSVEQFF. The chain links TRBV13 to TRBJ2-1; D not certain. Trimming removed 1 base from V and 9 bases from J, with 10 bases in between. Germline assignment: CDR1 PRHDT and CDR2 FYEKMQ (reference sequence). The CDR3 is made up of 13 amino acids.

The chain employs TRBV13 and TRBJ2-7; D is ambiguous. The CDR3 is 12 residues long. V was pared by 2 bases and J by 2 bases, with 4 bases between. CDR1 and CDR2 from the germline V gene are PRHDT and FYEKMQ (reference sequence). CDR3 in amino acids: CASSLQAYEQYF. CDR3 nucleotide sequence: TGTGCCAGCAGCTTACAGGCCTACGAGCAGTACTTC.

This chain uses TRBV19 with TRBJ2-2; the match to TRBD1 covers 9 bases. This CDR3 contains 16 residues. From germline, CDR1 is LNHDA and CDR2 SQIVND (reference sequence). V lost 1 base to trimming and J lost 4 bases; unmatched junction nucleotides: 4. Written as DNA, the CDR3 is TGTGCCAGTAGTATAGGAGGGACAGGGATCACCGGGGAGCTGTTTTTT. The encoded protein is CASSIGGTGITGELFF.

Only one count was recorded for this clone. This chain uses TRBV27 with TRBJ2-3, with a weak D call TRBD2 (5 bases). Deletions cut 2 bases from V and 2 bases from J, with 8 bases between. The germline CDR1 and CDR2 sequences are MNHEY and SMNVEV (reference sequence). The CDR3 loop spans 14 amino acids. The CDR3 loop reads CASSLALATDTQYF. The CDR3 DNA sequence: TGTGCCAGCAGTTTAGCTCTAGCCACAGATACGCAGTATTTT.

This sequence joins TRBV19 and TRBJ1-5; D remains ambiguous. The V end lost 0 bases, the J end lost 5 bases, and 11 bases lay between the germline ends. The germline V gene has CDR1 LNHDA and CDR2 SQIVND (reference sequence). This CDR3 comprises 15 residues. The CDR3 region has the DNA TGTGCCAGTAGTATAGATCAACACAGTTATCAGCCCCAGCATTTT. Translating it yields CASSIDQHSYQPQHF.

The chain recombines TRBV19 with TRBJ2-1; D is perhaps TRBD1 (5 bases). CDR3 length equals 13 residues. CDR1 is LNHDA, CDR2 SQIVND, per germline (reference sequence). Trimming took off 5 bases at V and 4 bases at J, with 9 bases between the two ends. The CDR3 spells CASSSSGYNEQFF. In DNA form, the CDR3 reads TGTGCCAGTAGTTCGTCAGGGTACAATGAGCAGTTCTTC.

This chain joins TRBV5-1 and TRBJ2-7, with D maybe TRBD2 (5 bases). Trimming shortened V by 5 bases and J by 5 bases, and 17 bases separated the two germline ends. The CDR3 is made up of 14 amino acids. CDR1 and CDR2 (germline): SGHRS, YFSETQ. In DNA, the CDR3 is TGCGCCAGCAGAGCGGCAGGAGGTATGGACGAGCAGTACTTC. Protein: CASRAAGGMDEQYF.

The CDR3 sequence is CASKLGSSGANVLTF. CDR3 sequence (DNA): TGTGCCAGTAAATTGGGCAGCTCTGGGGCCAACGTCCTGACTTTC. The chain carries TRBV19 and TRBJ2-6; D gene ambiguous. Trimming pared 7 bases from V and 0 bases from J, leaving 10 bases between. The V gene's germline CDR1 is LNHDA and CDR2 SQIVND (reference sequence). The CDR3 extends over 15 amino acids.

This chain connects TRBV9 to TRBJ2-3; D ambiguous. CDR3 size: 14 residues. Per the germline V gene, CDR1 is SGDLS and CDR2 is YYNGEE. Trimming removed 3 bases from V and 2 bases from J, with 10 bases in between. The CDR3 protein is CASSASYFTDTQYF. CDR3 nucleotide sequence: TGTGCCAGCAGCGCCTCCTACTTCACAGATACGCAGTATTTT.

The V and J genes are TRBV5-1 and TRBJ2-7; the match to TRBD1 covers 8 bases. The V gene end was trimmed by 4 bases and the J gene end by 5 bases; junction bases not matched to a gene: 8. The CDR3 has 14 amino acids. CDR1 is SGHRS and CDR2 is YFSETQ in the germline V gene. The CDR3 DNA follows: TGCGCCAGCAGCCCATTCGGACAGGGCAACGAGCAGTACTTC. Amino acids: CASSPFGQGNEQYF.

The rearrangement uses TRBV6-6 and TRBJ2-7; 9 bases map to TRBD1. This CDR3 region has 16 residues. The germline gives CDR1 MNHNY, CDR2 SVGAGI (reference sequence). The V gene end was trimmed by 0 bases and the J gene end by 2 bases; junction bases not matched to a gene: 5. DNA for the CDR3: TGTGCCAGCAGTTACTCATGGACAGGGGTGCCCTACGAGCAGTACTTC. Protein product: CASSYSWTGVPYEQYF.

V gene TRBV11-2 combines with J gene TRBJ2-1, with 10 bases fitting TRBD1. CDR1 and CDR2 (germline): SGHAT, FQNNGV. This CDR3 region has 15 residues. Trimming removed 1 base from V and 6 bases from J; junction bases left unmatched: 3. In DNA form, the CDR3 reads TGTGCCAGCAGCTTAGGACAGGGGGCCCTCAATGAGCAGTTCTTC. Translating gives CASSLGQGALNEQFF. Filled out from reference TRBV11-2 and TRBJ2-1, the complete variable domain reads EAGVAQSPRYKIIEKRQSVAFWCNPISGHATLYWYQQILGQGPKLLIQFQNNGVVDDSQLPKDRFSAERLKGVDSTLKIQPAKLEDSAVYLCASSLGQGALNEQFFGPGTRLTVL.

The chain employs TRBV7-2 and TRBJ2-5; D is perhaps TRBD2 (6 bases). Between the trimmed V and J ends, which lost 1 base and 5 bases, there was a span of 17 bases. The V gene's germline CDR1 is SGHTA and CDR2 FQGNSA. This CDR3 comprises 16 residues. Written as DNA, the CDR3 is TGTGCCAGCAGCTTAGACGGTGGCGGGGTTTTCGAGACCCAGTACTTC. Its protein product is CASSLDGGGVFETQYF.

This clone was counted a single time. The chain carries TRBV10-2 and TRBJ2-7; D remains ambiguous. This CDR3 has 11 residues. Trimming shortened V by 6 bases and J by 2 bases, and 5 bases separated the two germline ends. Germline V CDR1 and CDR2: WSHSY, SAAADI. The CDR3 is CASSQAYEQYF. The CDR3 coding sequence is TGCGCCAGCAGCCAGGCCTACGAGCAGTACTTC.

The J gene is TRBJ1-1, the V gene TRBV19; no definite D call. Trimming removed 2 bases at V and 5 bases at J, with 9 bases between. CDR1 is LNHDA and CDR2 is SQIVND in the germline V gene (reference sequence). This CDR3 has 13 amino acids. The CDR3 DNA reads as TGTGCCAGTAGTATATGGGAGGGTACTGAAGCTTTCTTT. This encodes CASSIWEGTEAFF.

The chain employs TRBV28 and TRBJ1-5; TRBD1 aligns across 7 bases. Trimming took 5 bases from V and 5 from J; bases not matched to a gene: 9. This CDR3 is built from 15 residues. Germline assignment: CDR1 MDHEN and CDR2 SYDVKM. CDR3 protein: CASSTQSRGDQPQHF. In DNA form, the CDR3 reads TGTGCCAGCAGTACTCAGAGCAGGGGGGATCAGCCCCAGCATTTT.

The CDR3 sequence is CASSLDRMRTEAFF. In DNA, the CDR3 is TGCGCCAGCAGCTTAGACAGGATGAGGACTGAAGCTTTCTTT. The chain joins TRBV5-1 to TRBJ1-1, with D possibly matching TRBD1 (6 bases). Germline V gives CDR1 SGHRS, CDR2 YFSETQ. The germline V and J ends were trimmed by 2 bases and 5 bases, with 13 bases remaining between them. The CDR3 spans 14 residues. The full variable domain, rest sourced from reference TRBV5-1 and TRBJ1-1, is KAGVTQTPRYLIKTRGQQVTLSCSPISGHRSVSWYQQTPGQGLQFLFEYFSETQRNKGNFPGRFSGRQFSNSRSEMNVSTLELGDSALYLCASSLDRMRTEAFFGQGTRLTVV.

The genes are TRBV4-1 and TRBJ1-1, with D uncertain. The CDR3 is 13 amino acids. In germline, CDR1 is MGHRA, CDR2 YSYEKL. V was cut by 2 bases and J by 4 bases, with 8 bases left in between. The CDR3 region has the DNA TGCGCCAGCAGCCAAACGGGGAGCACTGAAGCTTTCTTT. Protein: CASSQTGSTEAFF.

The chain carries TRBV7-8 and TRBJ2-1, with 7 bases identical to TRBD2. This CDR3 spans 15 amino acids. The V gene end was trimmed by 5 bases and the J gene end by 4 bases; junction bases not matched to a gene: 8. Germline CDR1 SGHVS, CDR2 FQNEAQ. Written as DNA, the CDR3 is TGTGCCAGCAGCCCCTGGGGGAGGGGATACAATGAGCAGTTCTTC. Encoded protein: CASSPWGRGYNEQFF.

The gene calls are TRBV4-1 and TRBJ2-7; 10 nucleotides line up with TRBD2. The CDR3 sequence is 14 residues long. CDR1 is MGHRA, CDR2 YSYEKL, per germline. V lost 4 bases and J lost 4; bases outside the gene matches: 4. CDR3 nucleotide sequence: TGCGCCAGCAGCCGGACTAGCGGAGATTACGAGCAGTACTTC. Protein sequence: CASSRTSGDYEQYF.

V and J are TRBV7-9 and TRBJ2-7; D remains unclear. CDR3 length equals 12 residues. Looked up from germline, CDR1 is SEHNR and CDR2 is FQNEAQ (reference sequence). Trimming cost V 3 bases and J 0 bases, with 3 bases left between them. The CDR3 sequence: CASSLNSYEQYF. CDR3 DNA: TGTGCCAGCAGCTTGAACTCCTACGAGCAGTACTTC.

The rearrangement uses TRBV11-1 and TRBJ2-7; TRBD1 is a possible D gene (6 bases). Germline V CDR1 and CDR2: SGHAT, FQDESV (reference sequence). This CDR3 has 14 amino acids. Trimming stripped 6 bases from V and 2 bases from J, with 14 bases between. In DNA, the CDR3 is TGTGCCAGCAGTCAAATCGGACAGCCCTACGAGCAGTACTTC. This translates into CASSQIGQPYEQYF. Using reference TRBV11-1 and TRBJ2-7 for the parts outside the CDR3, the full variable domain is EAEVAQSPRYKITEKSQAVAFWCDPISGHATLYWYRQILGQGPELLVQFQDESVVDDSQLPKDRFSAERLKGVDSTLKIQPAELGDSAMYLCASSQIGQPYEQYFGPGTRLTVT.